Following are 10 T cell receptor beta chains from one sample sequenced in a study of CD8 T cells in ankylosing spondylitis. The study, taken as a whole, reports: Typical of ankylosing spondylitis blood, it appeared, was a TCR beta motif of several highly homologous variants.

Their target antigens are unknown. Each CDR3 protein is one row after TCRdb ran MiXCR on the 5' RACE reads. Here the sample spans more than 600,000 distinct CDR3 sequences, roughly 19% being singletons. The sequencing sample was made of blood, either unsorted or a sorted T cell fraction (not recorded which). The receptors come from a male donor with ankylosing spondylitis.

The rearrangement joins TRBV29-1 to TRBJ2-7, with D perhaps assigned TRBD1 or TRBD2 (5 bases each). Trimming shortened V by 0 bases and J by 3 bases, and 9 bases separated the two germline ends. In germline, CDR1 is SQVTM, CDR2 ANQGSEA. The CDR3 runs to 13 residues. CDR3 sequence (DNA): TGCAGCGTTGAAGACGGGACCCTCTACGAGCAGTACTTC. The encoded protein is CSVEDGTLYEQYF.

This clonotype was seen a few times. Given a much more abundant clone one base away, this may be a read error. V gene TRBV20-1 combines with J gene TRBJ1-1; the match to TRBD1 covers 10 bases. This CDR3 has 14 residues. V shed 1 base and J 1 base; nucleotides not matched to a gene: 0. In germline, CDR1 is DFQATT, CDR2 SNEGSKA (reference sequence). The chain's CDR3 is CSARGDRGNTEAFF. CDR3 DNA sequence: TGCAGTGCTAGAGGGGACAGGGGGAACACTGAAGCTTTCTTT.

In this sample, this clonotype turned up a few times. The V and J genes are TRBV27 and TRBJ1-2; the D gene is possibly TRBD1 (5 bases). Between the trimmed V and J ends, which lost 0 bases and 2 bases, there was a span of 16 bases. This CDR3 has 17 residues. Germline V lookup: CDR1 MNHEY, CDR2 SMNVEV (reference sequence). The CDR3 region is CASSLSAGTIPNYGYTF. DNA for the CDR3: TGTGCCAGCAGTTTATCTGCAGGGACGATACCGAACTATGGCTACACCTTC.

The sample holds many counts of this clonotype. The CDR3 DNA is TGCGCCAGCAGCCAAGTTCCTGGACAGGGGGCAAGGAACACTGAAGCTTTCTTT. It is translated as CASSQVPGQGARNTEAFF. The chain carries TRBV4-1 and TRBJ1-1; 11 positions agree with TRBD1. This CDR3 spans 18 amino acids. Germline V gene lookup returns CDR1 MGHRA and CDR2 YSYEKL. The V and J ends lost 1 base and 1 base, in that order; junction bases with no gene match: 8.

This clonotype occurred a few times. The chain combines TRBV12-3 or TRBV12-4 with TRBJ1-4; 8 bases are shared with TRBD1. The CDR3 length is 14 residues. The ends lost 3 bases at V and 8 bases at J; junction bases unmatched: 5. The CDR3 coding sequence is TGTGCCAGCAGTTTTGGGACAGGTTGGGAAAAACTGTTTTTT. Translating it yields CASSFGTGWEKLFF.

The chain links TRBV24-1 to TRBJ2-6; D might be TRBD2 (6 bases). V was trimmed by 3 bases and J by 1 base, leaving 9 bases between them. The CDR3 spans 16 residues. CDR1 KGHDR and CDR2 SFDVKD come from the germline V gene. Written as DNA, the CDR3 is TGTGCCACCAGTGATGGAGGGACTTCTGGGGCCAACGTCCTGACTTTC. This gives the protein CATSDGGTSGANVLTF.

This chain joins TRBV3-1 and TRBJ1-4, with TRBD1 as a possible D gene (6 bases). The length of the CDR3 is 16 residues. CDR1 and CDR2 from the germline V gene are LGHDT and YNNKEL (reference sequence). Trimming pared 5 bases from V and 4 bases from J, leaving 17 bases between. The CDR3 loop reads CASSSRQGRSNEKLFF. The CDR3, as DNA: TGTGCCAGCAGCTCGCGGCAGGGGAGAAGTAATGAAAAACTGTTTTTT.

This clonotype was seen more than once but under ten times. V gene TRBV29-1 combines with J gene TRBJ1-2, with a weak D call TRBD1 (5 bases). The CDR3 has 12 residues. The germline CDR1 and CDR2 sequences are SQVTM and ANQGSEA. With 6 bases removed from V and 4 bases from J, the gap between germline ends came to 12 bases. The CDR3 reads CSVPGPRYGYTF. The DNA for the CDR3 is TGCAGCGTCCCGGGACCACGCTATGGCTACACCTTC.

The chain joins TRBV2 to TRBJ2-7, with a tentative D call TRBD2 (5 bases). Germline V gene lookup returns CDR1 SNHLY and CDR2 FYNNEI. The CDR3 contains 15 residues. V was trimmed by 0 bases and J by 6 bases, leaving 15 bases between them. CDR3 region: CASSEARAPPPEQYF. For the CDR3, the DNA is TGTGCCAGCAGTGAAGCGCGGGCGCCCCCCCCCGAGCAGTACTTC.

CDR3 in DNA: TGTGCCAGCAGTAGGACGGACGGCGTCAATCAGCCCCAGCATTTT. Protein product: CASSRTDGVNQPQHF. This chain connects TRBV12-3 or TRBV12-4 to TRBJ1-5; no firm D call. This CDR3 spans 15 amino acids. Trimming cost V 5 bases and J 3 bases, with 14 bases left between them.